A single sample is the source of the 10 T cell receptor beta chains below, sequenced in a study of cytotoxic CD8 clonotypes in ibrutinib-treated CLL. The method was immunoSEQ multiplex PCR; TCRdb's version includes in-frame clones alone and lacks a portion of them. Of some 200,000 clones in the sample, 72% were seen once. The sample in question was PBMCs, obtained after 24 months of ibrutinib treatment. These TCRs come from a human donor with chronic lymphocytic leukemia.

The chain has TRBV7-2 and TRBJ2-5; no clear D. Germline assignment: CDR1 SGHTA and CDR2 FQGNSA. This CDR3 region has 16 residues. Trimming took 5 bases from V and 5 from J, leaving 21 bases between them. This CDR3 reads CASSPPGVAARETQYF. The CDR3 region has the DNA TGTGCCAGCAGCCCCCCTGGTGTGGCAGCGCGCGAGACCCAGTACTTC.

The chain joins TRBV5-5 to TRBJ1-2, with 7 bases lining up with TRBD1. V shed 2 bases, J shed 1 base, and the junction held 11 bases outside the gene matches. Germline-derived CDR1 and CDR2 are SGHKS and YYEKEE (reference sequence). The CDR3 contains 17 residues. CDR3 in DNA: TGTGCCAGCAGCTTAGAACCGGGACAGACTCGTAACTATGGCTACACCTTC. As protein: CASSLEPGQTRNYGYTF. Filled out from reference TRBV5-5 and TRBJ1-2, the complete variable domain reads DAGVTQSPTHLIKTRGQQVTLRCSPISGHKSVSWYQQVLGQGPQFIFQYYEKEERGRGNFPDRFSARQFPNYSSELNVNALLLGDSALYLCASSLEPGQTRNYGYTFGSGTRLTVV.

V usage is TRBV7-6 and J usage is TRBJ2-7; 8 bases align to TRBD2. Germline V gene sequence: CDR1 SGHVS, CDR2 FNYEAQ. The CDR3 runs to 15 residues. The junction had 4 bases not matched to a gene; V was cut back by 1 base and J by 2 bases. The CDR3 loop reads CASSLGLALPYEQYF. The DNA for the CDR3 is TGTGCCAGCAGCTTAGGACTAGCGCTCCCCTACGAGCAGTACTTC.

In this sample, this clone turned up a few times. This rearrangement joins TRBV19 to TRBJ2-1, with 10 nucleotides matching TRBD2. Germline lookup yields CDR1 LNHDA and CDR2 SQIVND (reference sequence). Unmatched junction bases numbered 10, after V lost 4 bases and J lost 4 bases. This CDR3 has 17 amino acids. The CDR3 nucleotides read TGTGCCAGTAGTACAACGGGAGGACTAGCGGTTTACAATGAGCAGTTCTTC. Translating it yields CASSTTGGLAVYNEQFF.

The chain combines TRBV7-8 with TRBJ2-1; D gene ambiguous. Between the trimmed V and J ends, which lost 5 bases and 14 bases, there was a span of 22 bases. The CDR3 contains 14 residues. Germline CDR1 reads SGHVS; CDR2 reads FQNEAQ. In DNA form, the CDR3 reads TGTGCCAGCAGCCGGCCTGGGAACGACAATCCAGAGTTCTTC. Encoded protein: CASSRPGNDNPEFF.

V usage is TRBV9 and J usage is TRBJ2-3; TRBD2 might be the D (6 bases). Trimming stripped 2 bases from V and 0 bases from J, with 16 bases between. Looked up from germline, CDR1 is SGDLS and CDR2 is YYNGEE. There are 17 residues in the CDR3. The CDR3 DNA sequence: TGTGCCAGCAGCGTTACCACGGGACTGATTAGCACAGATACGCAGTATTTT. Protein sequence: CASSVTTGLISTDTQYF. Full variable domain (remainder filled in from reference TRBV9 and TRBJ2-3): DSGVTQTPKHLITATGQRVTLRCSPRSGDLSVYWYQQSLDQGLQFLIQYYNGEERAKGNILERFSAQQFPDLHSELNLSSLELGDSALYFCASSVTTGLISTDTQYFGPGTRLTVL.

The CDR3 loop is CASSTGVRKLAGNTIYF. The CDR3, as DNA: TGTGCCAGTAGCACAGGAGTTAGGAAGCTTGCTGGAAACACCATATATTTT. The V and J genes are TRBV19 and TRBJ1-3; weak D call: TRBD1 (5 bases). Germline V gene lookup returns CDR1 LNHDA and CDR2 SQIVND (reference sequence). CDR3 length equals 17 residues. V was pared by 6 bases and J by 2 bases, with 20 bases between.

The rearrangement joins TRBV5-1 to TRBJ1-4, with D unresolved. The germline V gene encodes CDR1 SGHRS and CDR2 YFSETQ. The V end was cut by 0 bases, the J end by 4 bases, with 7 bases between. This CDR3 has 14 residues. The CDR3 spells CASSLAPGNEKLFF. The CDR3, as DNA: TGCGCCAGCAGCTTGGCACCCGGTAATGAAAAACTGTTTTTT.

The chain has TRBV6-1 and TRBJ1-1, with TRBD1 matching 9 bases. CDR3 length equals 12 residues. Per germline, CDR1 MNHNS and CDR2 SASEGT. J was trimmed by 4 bases and V by 8 bases; bases with no gene match: 2. In DNA, the CDR3 is TGTGCCAGCGGGGACAGGGTCACTGAAGCTTTCTTT. This gives the protein CASGDRVTEAFF.

The CDR3, as DNA: TGCGCCAGCAGCTTGGAGGGGATCCATGCGGGTCAGCCCCAGCATTTT. This codes for CASSLEGIHAGQPQHF. The gene calls are TRBV5-1 and TRBJ1-5, with a possible D match to TRBD1 (5 bases). Germline CDR1 SGHRS, CDR2 YFSETQ. Trimming cost V 0 bases and J 6 bases, with 16 bases left between them. This CDR3 comprises 16 residues.